This entry is about one T cell receptor (beta chain). Its antigen remains unknown. V lost 0 bases to trimming and J lost 7 bases; unmatched junction nucleotides: 15. Germline CDR1 is SGHRS and CDR2 is YFSETQ. The CDR3 runs to 18 residues. The sample is drawn from a study of cytomegalovirus exposure and HLA in healthy donors. Study results and limitations: Sequencing depth across donors, presence/absence analyses assumed, was roughly uniform.

The PCR had 60 Vbeta and 13 Jbeta primers. TCRdb keeps only in-frame clones here, not all; method: immunoSEQ multiplex PCR. The record lists 200,000 or so clones, of which the ten most abundant hold roughly 0.74%. The gene calls are TRBV5-1 and TRBJ1-2; 10 bases are a match to TRBD1. The clonotype was recovered from a boy younger than 18 in good health and CMV-seronegative. Sequencing used PBMCs. In nucleotides, the CDR3 is TGCGCCAGCAGCTTGGCAAACGCCGGGACAGGGGCCCGGGGTGGCTACACCTTC. This translates into CASSLANAGTGARGGYTF.